A selection of T cell receptor beta chains follows, all from one sample in a study of beta chain features in type 1 diabetes. Repertoires were generated with immunoSEQ multiplex PCR, while TCRdb's copy carries only in-frame clones and drops some. This sample has about 320,000 clones, with less than 15% found just once. Sequenced: central memory CD4+ T cells from blood. The receptors were gathered from a man between 25 and 39 years old in good health. CDR3s include the opening cysteine and the closing phenylalanine or tryptophan. Fields, in order: J gene, D gene, V gene, clone size, CDR3 protein, CDR3 DNA. A D gene is named only where the DNA matches it firmly. Part of the rows lack a size; the others show once, few, many or a class for expanded clones.

j_call: TRBJ2-1; d_call: -; v_call: TRBV7-9; clone_size: many; cdr3_aa: CASSSLGSGGHNEQFF; cdr3_nt: TGTGCCAGCAGTTCGTTAGGGTCAGGGGGGCACAATGAGCAGTTCTTC
j_call: TRBJ1-2; d_call: TRBD1; v_call: TRBV7-2; clone_size: -; cdr3_aa: CASSQPGTGVGYTF; cdr3_nt: TGTGCCAGCAGTCAACCCGGGACAGGGGTCGGCTACACCTTC
j_call: TRBJ1-1; d_call: -; v_call: TRBV6-5; clone_size: few; cdr3_aa: CASSPEGYAEAFF; cdr3_nt: TGTGCCAGCAGTCCCGAAGGGTACGCTGAAGCTTTCTTT
j_call: TRBJ1-2; d_call: -; v_call: TRBV7-2; clone_size: -; cdr3_aa: CASSLAIGLGGTTNYGYTF; cdr3_nt: TGTGCCAGCAGCTTAGCAATTGGTTTGGGGGGGACAACGAACTATGGCTACACCTTC
j_call: TRBJ1-6; d_call: -; v_call: TRBV29-1; clone_size: few; cdr3_aa: CSASQGGDSPLHF; cdr3_nt: TGCAGCGCCTCCCAGGGAGGGGATTCACCCCTCCACTTT
j_call: TRBJ1-1; d_call: -; v_call: TRBV27; clone_size: -; cdr3_aa: CASSLFGGRNTEAFF; cdr3_nt: TGTGCCAGCAGTTTATTCGGGGGGCGGAACACTGAAGCTTTCTTT
j_call: TRBJ2-2; d_call: -; v_call: TRBV6-5; clone_size: -; cdr3_aa: CASSYSRGGTGELFF; cdr3_nt: TGTGCCAGCAGTTACAGCAGGGGGGGCACCGGGGAGCTGTTTTTT
j_call: TRBJ1-2; d_call: TRBD1; v_call: TRBV9; clone_size: few; cdr3_aa: CASSVDPGQDYGYTF; cdr3_nt: TGTGCCAGCAGCGTAGATCCCGGACAGGATTATGGCTACACCTTC
j_call: TRBJ1-1; d_call: -; v_call: TRBV25-1; clone_size: -; cdr3_aa: CASSESGTGGVRNTEAFF; cdr3_nt: TGTGCCAGCAGTGAATCGGGCACCGGAGGGGTCAGGAACACTGAAGCTTTCTTT
j_call: TRBJ2-4; d_call: -; v_call: TRBV7-2; clone_size: -; cdr3_aa: CASSLSLGAKNIQYF; cdr3_nt: TGTGCCAGCAGTCTATCCCTTGGGGCCAAAAACATTCAGTACTTC
j_call: TRBJ2-5; d_call: TRBD1; v_call: TRBV7-3; clone_size: few; cdr3_aa: CASSRQGLGETQYF; cdr3_nt: TGTGCCAGCAGCCGACAGGGCTTGGGAGAGACCCAGTACTTC
j_call: TRBJ2-1; d_call: -; v_call: TRBV5-4; clone_size: few; cdr3_aa: CASSSTVGSVEEQFF; cdr3_nt: TGTGCCAGCAGCTCCACAGTGGGGTCGGTGGAGGAGCAGTTCTTC
j_call: TRBJ2-3; d_call: -; v_call: TRBV7-9; clone_size: many; cdr3_aa: CASNGARFSTDTQYF; cdr3_nt: TGTGCCAGCAACGGGGCCAGGTTTAGCACAGATACGCAGTATTTT
j_call: TRBJ2-5; d_call: TRBD2; v_call: TRBV10-3; clone_size: -; cdr3_aa: CAISESRTSGETQYF; cdr3_nt: TGTGCCATCAGTGAGTCCCGGACTAGTGGTGAGACCCAGTACTTC
j_call: TRBJ2-4; d_call: TRBD2; v_call: TRBV19; clone_size: -; cdr3_aa: CASRPGQRGSKNIQYF; cdr3_nt: TGTGCCAGTAGACCCGGACAGCGGGGGTCCAAAAACATTCAGTACTTC
j_call: TRBJ2-1; d_call: TRBD2; v_call: TRBV5-4; clone_size: few; cdr3_aa: CASRTGTSGAYNEQFF; cdr3_nt: TGTGCCAGCAGGACCGGGACTAGCGGAGCCTACAATGAGCAGTTCTTC
j_call: TRBJ2-7; d_call: -; v_call: TRBV29-1; clone_size: few; cdr3_aa: CSVTPRPGREQYF; cdr3_nt: TGCAGCGTCACGCCGCGACCGGGGCGCGAGCAGTACTTC
j_call: TRBJ2-3; d_call: -; v_call: TRBV7-2; clone_size: -; cdr3_aa: CASSLGANRGGTQYF; cdr3_nt: TGTGCCAGCAGCTTAGGCGCGAATCGGGGAGGTACGCAGTATTTT
j_call: TRBJ1-6; d_call: -; v_call: TRBV6-1; clone_size: -; cdr3_aa: CASSKRGNSNSPLHF; cdr3_nt: TGTGCCAGCAGTAAAAGGGGAAATAGTAATTCACCCCTCCACTTT
j_call: TRBJ2-2; d_call: -; v_call: TRBV7-7; clone_size: few; cdr3_aa: CASSLNGGTGELFF; cdr3_nt: TGTGCTAGCAGCCTCAACGGGGGTACCGGGGAGCTGTTTTTT
j_call: TRBJ2-5; d_call: -; v_call: TRBV14; clone_size: -; cdr3_aa: CASSRLTGQETQYF; cdr3_nt: TGTGCCAGCAGCCGCCTAACAGGGCAAGAGACCCAGTACTTC
j_call: TRBJ1-4; d_call: -; v_call: TRBV7-2; clone_size: few; cdr3_aa: CASSGSVTNEKLFF; cdr3_nt: TGTGCCAGCAGTGGTAGCGTGACTAATGAAAAACTGTTTTTT
j_call: TRBJ2-7; d_call: -; v_call: TRBV29-1; clone_size: few; cdr3_aa: CSVDSGAEQYF; cdr3_nt: TGCAGCGTTGATTCGGGCGCCGAGCAGTACTTC
j_call: TRBJ1-6; d_call: -; v_call: TRBV6-1; clone_size: -; cdr3_aa: CASSPGSSRGSPLHF; cdr3_nt: TGTGCCAGCAGCCCGGGGTCCTCGCGGGGTTCACCCCTCCACTTT
j_call: TRBJ2-1; d_call: -; v_call: TRBV25-1; clone_size: few; cdr3_aa: CASRASSYNEQFF; cdr3_nt: TGTGCCAGCCGGGCGAGCTCCTACAATGAGCAGTTCTTC
j_call: TRBJ2-3; d_call: TRBD2; v_call: TRBV10-3; clone_size: few; cdr3_aa: CAIKRSRGLAGLTDTQYF; cdr3_nt: TGTGCCATCAAGAGGTCCAGGGGACTAGCGGGACTCACAGATACGCAGTATTTT
j_call: TRBJ1-3; d_call: -; v_call: TRBV2; clone_size: -; cdr3_aa: CASSVRLSGNTIYF; cdr3_nt: TGTGCCAGCAGTGTTCGGCTCTCTGGAAACACCATATATTTT
j_call: TRBJ1-1; d_call: -; v_call: TRBV7-9; clone_size: few; cdr3_aa: CASSLALQLMNTEAFF; cdr3_nt: TGTGCCAGCAGCTTAGCCCTGCAGCTCATGAACACTGAAGCTTTCTTT
j_call: TRBJ1-2; d_call: -; v_call: TRBV5-4; clone_size: few; cdr3_aa: CASSLPTMEGYTF; cdr3_nt: TGTGCCAGCAGCTTGCCGACCATGGAGGGCTACACCTTC
j_call: TRBJ1-1; d_call: -; v_call: TRBV27; clone_size: -; cdr3_aa: CASSLRGVSAAFF; cdr3_nt: TGTGCCAGCAGTTTGAGAGGGGTTAGCGCAGCTTTCTTT
j_call: TRBJ2-5; d_call: TRBD1; v_call: TRBV23-1; clone_size: -; cdr3_aa: CASSQSDRGLRETQYF; cdr3_nt: TGCGCCAGCAGTCAATCGGACAGGGGGCTGAGGGAGACCCAGTACTTC